This TCR beta chain was obtained from a study of blood T cell repertoires in COVID-19. Study-level background: Both acute and convalescent COVID-19 samples were obtained from the United States, Italy and Spain. Nucleic acid was either cDNA or gDNA, and it came from T cells, B-cell-depleted T cells, or PBMCs.

Germline V gene data show CDR1 as LNHDA and CDR2 as SQIVND (reference sequence). This CDR3 is 16 amino acids long. V lost 5 bases to trimming and J lost 4 bases; unmatched junction nucleotides: 11. Per the original methods: Reference gene primer amplification gave nucleated cell count estimates. Sequencing was performed with immunoSEQ multiplex PCR; in TCRdb, only in-frame clones are kept and a portion is missing. The DNA was the basis for D and trimming; V, J and clone size are from that table. The sample records a few hundred thousand clones, 65% to 90% being singletons. Sequenced input: peripheral blood. The sequence was obtained from a man aged 45 to 65 with active or convalescent COVID-19. The chain recombines TRBV19 with TRBJ1-5; 7 bases map to TRBD1. The CDR3 DNA follows: TGTGCCAGTAGTCCCAGGGGACGGACAGGAAATCAGCCCCAGCATTTT. It codes for CASSPRGRTGNQPQHF.